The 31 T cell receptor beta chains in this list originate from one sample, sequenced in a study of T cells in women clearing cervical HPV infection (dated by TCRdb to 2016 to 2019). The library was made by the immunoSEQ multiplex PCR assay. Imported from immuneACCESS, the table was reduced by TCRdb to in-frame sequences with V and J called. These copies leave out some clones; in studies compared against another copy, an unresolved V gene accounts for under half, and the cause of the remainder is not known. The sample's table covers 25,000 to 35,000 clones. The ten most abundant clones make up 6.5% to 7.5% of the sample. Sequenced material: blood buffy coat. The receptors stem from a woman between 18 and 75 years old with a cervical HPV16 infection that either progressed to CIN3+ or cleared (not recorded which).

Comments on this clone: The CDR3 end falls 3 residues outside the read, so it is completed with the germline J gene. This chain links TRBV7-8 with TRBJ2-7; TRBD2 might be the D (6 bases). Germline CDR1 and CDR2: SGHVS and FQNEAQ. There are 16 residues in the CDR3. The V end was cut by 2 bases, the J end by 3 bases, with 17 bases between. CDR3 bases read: TGTGCCAGCAGCTTACGGTCGGGGGAAAAAAACTACGAG. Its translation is CASSLRSGEKNYE. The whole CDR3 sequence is CASSLRSGEKNYEQYF.

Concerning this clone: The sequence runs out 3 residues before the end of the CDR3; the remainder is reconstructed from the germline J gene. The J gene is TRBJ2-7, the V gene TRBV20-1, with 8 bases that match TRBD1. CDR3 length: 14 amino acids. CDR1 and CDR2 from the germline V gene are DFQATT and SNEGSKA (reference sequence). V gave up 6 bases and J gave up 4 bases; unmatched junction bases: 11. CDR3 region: CSATRTGNKYEQYF. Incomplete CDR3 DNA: TGCAGTGCAACCCGGACAGGGAATAAGTACGAG.

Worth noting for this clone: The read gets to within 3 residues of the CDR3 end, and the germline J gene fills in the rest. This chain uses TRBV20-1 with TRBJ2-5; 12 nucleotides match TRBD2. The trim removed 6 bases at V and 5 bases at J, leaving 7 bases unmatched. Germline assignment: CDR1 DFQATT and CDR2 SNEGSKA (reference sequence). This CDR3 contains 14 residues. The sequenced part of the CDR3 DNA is TGCAGTGCCCGTGGACTAGCGGGGATGGAGACC. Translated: CSARGLAGMET. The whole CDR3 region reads CSARGLAGMETQYF.

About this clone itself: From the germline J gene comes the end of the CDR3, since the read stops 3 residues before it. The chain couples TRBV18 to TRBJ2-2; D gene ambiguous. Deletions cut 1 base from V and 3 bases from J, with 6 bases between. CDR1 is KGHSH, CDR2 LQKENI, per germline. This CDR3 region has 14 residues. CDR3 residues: CASSPLAYTGELFF. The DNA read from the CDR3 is TGTGCCAGCTCACCACTTGCGTACACCGGGGAG.

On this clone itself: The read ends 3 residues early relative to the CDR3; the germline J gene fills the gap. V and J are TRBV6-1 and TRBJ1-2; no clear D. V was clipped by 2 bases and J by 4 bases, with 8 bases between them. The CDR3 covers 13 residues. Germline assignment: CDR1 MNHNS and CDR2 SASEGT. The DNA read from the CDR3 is TGTGCCAGCAGTGAAAGGGTCCTCTATGGC. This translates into CASSERVLYG. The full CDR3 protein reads CASSERVLYGYTF.

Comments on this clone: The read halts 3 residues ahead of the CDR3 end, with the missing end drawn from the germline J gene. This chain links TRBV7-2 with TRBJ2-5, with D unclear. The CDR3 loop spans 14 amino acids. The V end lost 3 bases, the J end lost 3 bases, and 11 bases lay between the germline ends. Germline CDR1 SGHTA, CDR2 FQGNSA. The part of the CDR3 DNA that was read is TGTGCCAGCAGCTTGAACGGTGTGAAAGAGACC. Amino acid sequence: CASSLNGVKET. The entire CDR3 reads CASSLNGVKETQYF.

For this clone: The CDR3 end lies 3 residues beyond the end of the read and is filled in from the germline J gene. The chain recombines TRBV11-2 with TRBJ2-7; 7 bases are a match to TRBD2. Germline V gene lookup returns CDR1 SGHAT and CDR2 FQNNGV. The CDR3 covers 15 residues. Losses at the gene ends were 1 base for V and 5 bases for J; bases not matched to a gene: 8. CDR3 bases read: TGTGCCAGCAGCTTAGTATCCAGCGGGGCCGACGAG. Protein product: CASSLVSSGADE. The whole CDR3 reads CASSLVSSGADEQYF.

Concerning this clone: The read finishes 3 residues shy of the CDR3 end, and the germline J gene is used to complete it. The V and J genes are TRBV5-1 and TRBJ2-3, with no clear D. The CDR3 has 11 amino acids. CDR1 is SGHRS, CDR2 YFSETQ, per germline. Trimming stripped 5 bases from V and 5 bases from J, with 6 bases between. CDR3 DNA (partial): TGCGCCAGCAGAGCCCAAGATACG. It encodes CASRAQDT. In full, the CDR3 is CASRAQDTQYF.

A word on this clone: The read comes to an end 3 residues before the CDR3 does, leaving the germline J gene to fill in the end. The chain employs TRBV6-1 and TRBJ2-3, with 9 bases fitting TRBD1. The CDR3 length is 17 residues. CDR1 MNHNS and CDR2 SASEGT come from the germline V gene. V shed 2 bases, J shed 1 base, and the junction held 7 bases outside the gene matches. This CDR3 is CASSEITGGGRTDTQYF. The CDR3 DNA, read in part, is TGTGCCAGCAGTGAAATCACAGGGGGCGGCCGCACAGATACG.

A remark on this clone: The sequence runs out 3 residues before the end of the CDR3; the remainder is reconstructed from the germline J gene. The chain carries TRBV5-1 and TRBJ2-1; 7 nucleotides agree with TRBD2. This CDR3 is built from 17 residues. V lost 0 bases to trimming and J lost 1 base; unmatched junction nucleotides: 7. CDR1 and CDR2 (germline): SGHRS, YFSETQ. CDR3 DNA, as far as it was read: TGCGCCAGCAGCTTGGAACCGGGGGGACTATCCTACAATGAG. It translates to CASSLEPGGLSYNE. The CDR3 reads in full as CASSLEPGGLSYNEQFF.

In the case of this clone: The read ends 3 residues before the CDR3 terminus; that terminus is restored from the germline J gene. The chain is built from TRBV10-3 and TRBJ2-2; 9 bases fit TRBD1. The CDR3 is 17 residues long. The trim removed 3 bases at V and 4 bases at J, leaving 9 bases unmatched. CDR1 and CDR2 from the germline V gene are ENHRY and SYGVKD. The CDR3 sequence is CAISDSVGTGFTGELFF. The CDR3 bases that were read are TGTGCCATCAGTGATAGCGTCGGGACAGGGTTCACCGGGGAG.

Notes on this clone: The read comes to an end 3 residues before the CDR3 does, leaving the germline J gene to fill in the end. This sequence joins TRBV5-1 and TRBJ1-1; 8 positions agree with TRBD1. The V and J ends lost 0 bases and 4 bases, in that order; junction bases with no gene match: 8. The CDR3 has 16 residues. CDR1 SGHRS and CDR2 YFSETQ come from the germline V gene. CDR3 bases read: TGCGCCAGCAGCTTGGCCGCAGGGGGCGGAGGCACTGAA. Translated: CASSLAAGGGGTE. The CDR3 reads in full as CASSLAAGGGGTEAFF.

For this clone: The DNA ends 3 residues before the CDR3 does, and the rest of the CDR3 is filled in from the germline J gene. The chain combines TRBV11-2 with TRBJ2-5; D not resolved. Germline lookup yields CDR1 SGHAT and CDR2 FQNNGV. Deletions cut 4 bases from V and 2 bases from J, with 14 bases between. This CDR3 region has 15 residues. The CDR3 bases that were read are TGTGCCAGCAGCTCATCGTCTACTGTACAAGAGACC. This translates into CASSSSSTVQET. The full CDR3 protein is CASSSSSTVQETQYF. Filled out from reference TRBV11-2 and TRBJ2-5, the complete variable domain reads EAGVAQSPRYKIIEKRQSVAFWCNPISGHATLYWYQQILGQGPKLLIQFQNNGVVDDSQLPKDRFSAERLKGVDSTLKIQPAKLEDSAVYLCASSSSSTVQETQYFGPGTRLLVL.

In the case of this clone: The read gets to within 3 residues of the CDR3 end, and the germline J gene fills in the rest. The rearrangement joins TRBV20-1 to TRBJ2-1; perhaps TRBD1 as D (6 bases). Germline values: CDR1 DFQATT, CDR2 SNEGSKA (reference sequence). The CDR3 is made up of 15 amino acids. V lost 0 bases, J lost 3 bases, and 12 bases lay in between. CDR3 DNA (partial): TGCAGTGCTAGAGATAGCAGGGGTATCTACAATGAG. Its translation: CSARDSRGIYNE. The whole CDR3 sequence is CSARDSRGIYNEQFF.

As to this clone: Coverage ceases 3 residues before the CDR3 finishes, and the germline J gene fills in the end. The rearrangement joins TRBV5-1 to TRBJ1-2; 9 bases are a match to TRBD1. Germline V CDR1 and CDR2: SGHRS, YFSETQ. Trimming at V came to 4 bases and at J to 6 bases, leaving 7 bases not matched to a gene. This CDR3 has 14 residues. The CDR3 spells CASSPGTGSHGYTF. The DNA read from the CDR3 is TGCGCCAGCAGCCCCGGGACAGGGTCGCATGGC.

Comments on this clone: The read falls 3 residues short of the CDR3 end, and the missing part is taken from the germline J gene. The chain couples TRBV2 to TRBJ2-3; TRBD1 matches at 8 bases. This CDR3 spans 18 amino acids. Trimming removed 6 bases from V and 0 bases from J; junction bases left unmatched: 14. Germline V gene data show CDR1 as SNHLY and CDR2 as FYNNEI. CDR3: CASSATNRGFSSTDTQYF. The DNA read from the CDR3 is TGTGCCAGCAGCGCCACAAACAGGGGGTTTTCGAGCACAGATACG.

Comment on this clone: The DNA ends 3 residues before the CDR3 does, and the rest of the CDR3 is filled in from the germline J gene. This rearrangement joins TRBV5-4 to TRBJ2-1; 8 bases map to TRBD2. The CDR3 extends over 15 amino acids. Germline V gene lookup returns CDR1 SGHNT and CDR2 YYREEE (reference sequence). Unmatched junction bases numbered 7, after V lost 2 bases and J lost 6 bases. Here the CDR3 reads CASSFQSGGGNEQFF. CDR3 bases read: TGTGCCAGCAGCTTTCAAAGCGGGGGAGGCAATGAG.

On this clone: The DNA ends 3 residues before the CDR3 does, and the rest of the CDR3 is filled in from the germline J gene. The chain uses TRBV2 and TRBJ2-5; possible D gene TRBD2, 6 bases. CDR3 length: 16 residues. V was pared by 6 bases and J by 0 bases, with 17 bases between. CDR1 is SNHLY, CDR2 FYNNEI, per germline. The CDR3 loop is CASSEGLITYQETQYF. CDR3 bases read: TGTGCCAGCAGCGAGGGACTTATAACGTACCAAGAGACC.

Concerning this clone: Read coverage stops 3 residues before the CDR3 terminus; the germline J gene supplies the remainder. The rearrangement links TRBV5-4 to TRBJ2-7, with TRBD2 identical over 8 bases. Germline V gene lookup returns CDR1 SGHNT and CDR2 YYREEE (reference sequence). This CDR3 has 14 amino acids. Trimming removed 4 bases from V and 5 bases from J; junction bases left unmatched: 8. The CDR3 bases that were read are TGTGCCAGCAGCCCTAGACTCGGGGGGGACGAG. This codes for CASSPRLGGDE. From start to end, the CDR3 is CASSPRLGGDEQYF.

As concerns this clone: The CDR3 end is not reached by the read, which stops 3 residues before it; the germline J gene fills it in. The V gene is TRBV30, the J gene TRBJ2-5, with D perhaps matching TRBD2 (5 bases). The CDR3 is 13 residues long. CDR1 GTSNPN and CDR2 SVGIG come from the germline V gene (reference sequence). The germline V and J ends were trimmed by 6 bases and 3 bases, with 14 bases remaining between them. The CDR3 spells CACKRNLEETQYF. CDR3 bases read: TGTGCCTGCAAGCGGAACCTGGAAGAGACC.

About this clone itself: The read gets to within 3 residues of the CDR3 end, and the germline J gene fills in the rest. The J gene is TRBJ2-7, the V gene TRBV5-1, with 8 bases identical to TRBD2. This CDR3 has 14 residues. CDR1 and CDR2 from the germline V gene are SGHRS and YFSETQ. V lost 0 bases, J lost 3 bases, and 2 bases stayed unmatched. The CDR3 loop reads CASSLAGGGYEQYF. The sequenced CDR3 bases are TGCGCCAGCAGCTTGGCGGGGGGGGGCTACGAG.

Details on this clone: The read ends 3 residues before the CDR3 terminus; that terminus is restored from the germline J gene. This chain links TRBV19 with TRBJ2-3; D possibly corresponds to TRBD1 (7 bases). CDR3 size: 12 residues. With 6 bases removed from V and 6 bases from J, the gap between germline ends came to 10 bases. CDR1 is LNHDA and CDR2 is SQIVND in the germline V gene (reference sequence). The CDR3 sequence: CASRSGGDTQYF. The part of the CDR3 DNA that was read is TGTGCCAGTAGGTCAGGGGGGGATACG.

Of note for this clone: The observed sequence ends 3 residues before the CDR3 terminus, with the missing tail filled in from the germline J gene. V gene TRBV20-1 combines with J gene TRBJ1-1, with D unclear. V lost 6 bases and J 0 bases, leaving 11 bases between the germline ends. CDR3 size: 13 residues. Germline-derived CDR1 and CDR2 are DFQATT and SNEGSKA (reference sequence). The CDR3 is CSATPGVNTEAFF. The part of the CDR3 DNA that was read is TGCAGTGCCACCCCCGGGGTGAACACTGAA.

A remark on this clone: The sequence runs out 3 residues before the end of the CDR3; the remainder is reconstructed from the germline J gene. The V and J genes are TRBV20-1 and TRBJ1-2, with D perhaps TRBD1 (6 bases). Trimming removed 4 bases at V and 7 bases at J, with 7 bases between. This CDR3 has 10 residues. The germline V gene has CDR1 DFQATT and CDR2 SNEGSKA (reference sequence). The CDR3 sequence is CSANRVGYTF. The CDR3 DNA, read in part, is TGCAGTGCTAACAGGGTTGGC.

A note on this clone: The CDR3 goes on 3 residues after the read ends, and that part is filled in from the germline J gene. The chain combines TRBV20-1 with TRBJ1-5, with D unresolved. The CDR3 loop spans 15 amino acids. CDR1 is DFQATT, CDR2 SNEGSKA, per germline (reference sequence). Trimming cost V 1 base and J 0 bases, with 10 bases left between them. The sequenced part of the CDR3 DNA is TGCAGTGCTAGAGTACAGACTAATAGCAATCAGCCC. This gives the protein CSARVQTNSNQP. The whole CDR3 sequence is CSARVQTNSNQPQHF.

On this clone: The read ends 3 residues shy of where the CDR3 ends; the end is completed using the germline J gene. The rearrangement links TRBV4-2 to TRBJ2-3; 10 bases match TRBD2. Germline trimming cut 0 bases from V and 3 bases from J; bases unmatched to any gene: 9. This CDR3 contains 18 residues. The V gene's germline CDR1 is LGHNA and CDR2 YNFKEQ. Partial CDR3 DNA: TGTGCCAGCAGCCAAGAAATTGAGACTAGCGGGTTGACAGATACG. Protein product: CASSQEIETSGLTDT. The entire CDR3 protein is CASSQEIETSGLTDTQYF.

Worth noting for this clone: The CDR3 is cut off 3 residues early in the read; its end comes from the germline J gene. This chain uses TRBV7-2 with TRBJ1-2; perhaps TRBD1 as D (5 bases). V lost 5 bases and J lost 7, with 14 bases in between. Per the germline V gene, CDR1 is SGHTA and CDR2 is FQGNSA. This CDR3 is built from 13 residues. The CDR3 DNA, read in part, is TGTGCCAGCAGCCCAGGGCCGCCGGGTGGC. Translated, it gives CASSPGPPGG. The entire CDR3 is CASSPGPPGGYTF. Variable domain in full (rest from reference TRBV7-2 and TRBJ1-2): GAGVSQSPSNKVTEKGKDVELRCDPISGHTALYWYRQSLGQGLEFLIYFQGNSAPDKSGLPSDRFSAERTGGSVSTLTIQRTQQEDSAVYLCASSPGPPGGYTFGSGTRLTVV.

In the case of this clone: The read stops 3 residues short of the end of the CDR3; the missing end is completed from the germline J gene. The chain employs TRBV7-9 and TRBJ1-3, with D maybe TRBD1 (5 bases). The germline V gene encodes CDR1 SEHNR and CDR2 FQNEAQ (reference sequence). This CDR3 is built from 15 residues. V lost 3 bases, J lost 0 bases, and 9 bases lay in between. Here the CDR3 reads CASSFMDISGNTIYF. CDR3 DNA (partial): TGTGCCAGCAGCTTCATGGACATCTCTGGAAACACC.

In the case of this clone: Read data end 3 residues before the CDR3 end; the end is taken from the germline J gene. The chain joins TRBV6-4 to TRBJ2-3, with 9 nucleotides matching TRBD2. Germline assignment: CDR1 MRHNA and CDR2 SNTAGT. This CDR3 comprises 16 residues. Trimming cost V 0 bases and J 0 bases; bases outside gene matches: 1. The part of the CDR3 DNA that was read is TGTGCCAGCAGTGACTCTGCGGGGGGGAGCACAGATACG. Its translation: CASSDSAGGSTDT. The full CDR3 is CASSDSAGGSTDTQYF.

The CDR3 DNA, read in part, is TGTGCCAGCAGCTCGGACTTGGGCGGGGAG. Translated, it gives CASSSDLGGE. The complete CDR3 reads CASSSDLGGELFF. This chain joins TRBV7-3 and TRBJ2-2, with D tentatively TRBD2 (5 bases). The read stops 3 residues short of the end of the CDR3; the missing end is completed from the germline J gene. Germline V gene sequence: CDR1 SGHTA, CDR2 FQGTGA. The CDR3 extends over 13 amino acids. The germline V and J ends were trimmed by 4 bases and 7 bases, with 10 bases remaining between them.

The DNA read from the CDR3 is TGTGCCAGCAGCTCACCGCAGGGGGCATATGAAAAA. Amino acids: CASSSPQGAYEK. The full CDR3 protein is CASSSPQGAYEKLFF. The chain has TRBV7-9 and TRBJ1-4; 8 bases are a match to TRBD1. Read coverage stops 3 residues before the CDR3 terminus; the germline J gene supplies the remainder. Per the germline V gene, CDR1 is SEHNR and CDR2 is FQNEAQ (reference sequence). V shed 4 bases, J shed 6 bases, and the junction held 7 bases outside the gene matches. CDR3 length equals 15 residues.